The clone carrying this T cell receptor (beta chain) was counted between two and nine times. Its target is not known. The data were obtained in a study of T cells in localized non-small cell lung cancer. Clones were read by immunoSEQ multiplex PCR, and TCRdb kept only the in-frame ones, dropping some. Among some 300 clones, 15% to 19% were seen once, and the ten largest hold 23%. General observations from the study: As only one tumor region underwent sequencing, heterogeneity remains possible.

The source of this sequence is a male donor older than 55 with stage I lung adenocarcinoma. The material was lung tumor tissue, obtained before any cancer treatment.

CDR3 in DNA: TGTGCCAGCAGCCCCTCCTGGCCGGGGGAGACCCAGTACTTC. It yields the protein CASSPSWPGETQYF. The chain uses TRBV11-3 and TRBJ2-5; D is perhaps TRBD2 (5 bases). V gave up 5 bases and J gave up 5 bases, with 15 bases separating them. Germline CDR1 SGHNT, CDR2 YENEEA. The CDR3 covers 14 residues.